This T cell receptor beta chain was sequenced during a study of cytomegalovirus exposure and HLA in healthy donors. Study-wide context: Among the roughly 380 donors who were genotyped, roughly 76% fell in the genetic ancestry cluster that is associated with self-reported Caucasian donors.

This CDR3 has 16 residues. Germline V lookup: CDR1 SGHRS, CDR2 YFSETQ. Unmatched junction bases numbered 10, after V lost 4 bases and J lost 5 bases. As for this clone: Its antigen is unknown.

Amplification used 60 Vbeta primers and 13 Jbeta primers. The method was immunoSEQ multiplex PCR; TCRdb's version includes in-frame clones alone and lacks a portion of them. Here the sample spans roughly 160,000 clones, 77% being singletons. Study outcomes and limitations: The investigators catalogued 150 or so TCR beta chains as cytomegalovirus-associated. A later analysis, which compared TCR beta chains of equal frequency, found the HLA-associated ones more clonally expanded. Analysis was carried out at a later point, and it linked a missense DCLRE1C variant to TCR beta V- and J-gene trimming.

The chain is built from TRBV5-1 and TRBJ1-5; 9 nucleotides agree with TRBD1. The sequence was obtained from a woman aged 25 to 39 in good health and CMV-seronegative. The sequenced material came from PBMCs. Here the CDR3 reads CASSENPTGGDQPQHF. In nucleotides, the CDR3 is TGCGCCAGCAGCGAGAATCCGACAGGGGGGGATCAGCCCCAGCATTTT.